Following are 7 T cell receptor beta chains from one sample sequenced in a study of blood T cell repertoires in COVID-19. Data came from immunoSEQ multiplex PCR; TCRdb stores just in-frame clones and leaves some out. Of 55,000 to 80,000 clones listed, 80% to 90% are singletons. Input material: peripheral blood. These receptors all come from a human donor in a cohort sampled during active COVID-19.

The CDR3 nucleotides read TGTGCCAGCAGCTCGGGACTTCTAGGCGGAAAAACCGGGGAGCTGTTTTTT. This sequence encodes CASSSGLLGGKTGELFF. The rearrangement joins TRBV7-2 to TRBJ2-2; maybe TRBD2 (6 bases). This CDR3 is 17 amino acids long. V lost 4 bases to trimming and J lost 5 bases, with 20 bases between them. CDR1 and CDR2 (germline): SGHTA, FQGNSA.

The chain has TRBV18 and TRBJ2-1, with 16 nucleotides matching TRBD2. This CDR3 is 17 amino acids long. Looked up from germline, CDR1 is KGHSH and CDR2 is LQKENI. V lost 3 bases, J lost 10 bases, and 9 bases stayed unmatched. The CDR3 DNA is TGTGCCAGCTCACCGGGGACTAGCGGGAGGGTTAACAGCGAGCAGTTCTTC. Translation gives CASSPGTSGRVNSEQFF.

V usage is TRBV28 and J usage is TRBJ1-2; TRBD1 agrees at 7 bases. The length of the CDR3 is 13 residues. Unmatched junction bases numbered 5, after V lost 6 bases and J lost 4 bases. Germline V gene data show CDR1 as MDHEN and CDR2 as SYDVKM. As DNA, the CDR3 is TGTGCCAGCAGCTCCCCAGGGGGCTATGGCTACACCTTC. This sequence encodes CASSSPGGYGYTF.

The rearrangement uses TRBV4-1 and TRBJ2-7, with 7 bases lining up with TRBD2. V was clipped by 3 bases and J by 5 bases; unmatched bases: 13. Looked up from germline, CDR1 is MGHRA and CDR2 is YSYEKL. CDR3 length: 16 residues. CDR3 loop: CASSQSSGYPPHEQYF. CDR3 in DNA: TGCGCCAGCAGCCAGTCTAGCGGATATCCCCCCCACGAGCAGTACTTC.

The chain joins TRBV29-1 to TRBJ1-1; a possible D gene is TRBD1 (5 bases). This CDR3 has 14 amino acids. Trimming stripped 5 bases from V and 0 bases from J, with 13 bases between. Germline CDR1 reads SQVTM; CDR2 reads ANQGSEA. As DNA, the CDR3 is TGCAGCGTTACCCGGGGGGGAGTGAACACTGAAGCTTTCTTT. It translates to CSVTRGGVNTEAFF.

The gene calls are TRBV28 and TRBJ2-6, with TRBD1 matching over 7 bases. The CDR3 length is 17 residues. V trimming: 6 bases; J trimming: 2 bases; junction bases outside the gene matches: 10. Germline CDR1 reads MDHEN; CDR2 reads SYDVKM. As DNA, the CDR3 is TGTGCCAGCAGAGTCGGAAGGGGGCTCCCTGGGGCCAACGTCCTGACTTTC. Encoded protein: CASRVGRGLPGANVLTF.

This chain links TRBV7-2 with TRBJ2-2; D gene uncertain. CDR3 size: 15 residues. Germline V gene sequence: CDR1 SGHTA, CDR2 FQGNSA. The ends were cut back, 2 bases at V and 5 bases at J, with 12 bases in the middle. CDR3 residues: CASSLSVSPTGELFF. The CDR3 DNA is TGTGCCAGCAGCTTATCCGTGAGCCCAACCGGGGAGCTGTTTTTT.